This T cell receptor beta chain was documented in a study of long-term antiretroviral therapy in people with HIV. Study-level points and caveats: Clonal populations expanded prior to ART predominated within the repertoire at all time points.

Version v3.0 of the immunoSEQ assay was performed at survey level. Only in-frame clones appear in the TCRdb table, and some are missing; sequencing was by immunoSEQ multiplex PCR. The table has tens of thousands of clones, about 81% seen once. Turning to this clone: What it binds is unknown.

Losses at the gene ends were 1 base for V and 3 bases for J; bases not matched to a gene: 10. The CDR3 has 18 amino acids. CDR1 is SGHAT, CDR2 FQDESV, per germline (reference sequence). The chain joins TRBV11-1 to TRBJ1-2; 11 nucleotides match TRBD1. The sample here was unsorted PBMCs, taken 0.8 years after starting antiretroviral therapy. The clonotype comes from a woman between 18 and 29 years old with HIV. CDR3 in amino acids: CASSLVPPDRGQYYGYTF. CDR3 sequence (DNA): TGTGCCAGCAGCTTAGTCCCCCCGGACAGGGGGCAATACTATGGCTACACCTTC.